The T cell receptor beta chain under discussion was sequenced for a study of cytomegalovirus exposure and HLA in healthy donors. CDR1 is LNHDA, CDR2 SQIVND, per germline (reference sequence). CDR3 length: 16 residues. V lost 6 bases, J lost 4 bases, and 18 bases lay in between. Primers: 60 Vbeta forward and 13 Jbeta reverse. TCRdb keeps only in-frame clones here, not all; method: immunoSEQ multiplex PCR. The sample lists approximately 100,000 clones; 60% to 85% were seen once. The clonotype was recovered from a female donor in good health and CMV-seropositive. This chain links TRBV19 with TRBJ2-2; a possible D gene is TRBD2 (5 bases). Source material: PBMCs. The CDR3 is CASRSSGLAGTGELFF. The CDR3 region has the DNA TGTGCCAGTAGGTCCTCGGGGTTGGCGGGCACCGGGGAGCTGTTTTTT.